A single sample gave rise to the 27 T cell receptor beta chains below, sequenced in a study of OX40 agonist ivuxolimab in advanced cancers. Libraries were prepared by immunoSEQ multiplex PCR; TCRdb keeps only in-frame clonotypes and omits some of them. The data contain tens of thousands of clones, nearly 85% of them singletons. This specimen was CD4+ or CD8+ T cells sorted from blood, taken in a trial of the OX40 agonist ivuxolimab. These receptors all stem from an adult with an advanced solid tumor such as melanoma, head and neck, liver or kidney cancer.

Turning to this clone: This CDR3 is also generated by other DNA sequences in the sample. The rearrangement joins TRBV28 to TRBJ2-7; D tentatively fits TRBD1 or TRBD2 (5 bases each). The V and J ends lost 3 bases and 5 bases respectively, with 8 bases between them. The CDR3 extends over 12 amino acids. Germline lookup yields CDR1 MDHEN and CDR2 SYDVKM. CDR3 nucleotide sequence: TGTGCCAGCAGTTTCTGGGGGAACGAGCAGTACTTC. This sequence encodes CASSFWGNEQYF. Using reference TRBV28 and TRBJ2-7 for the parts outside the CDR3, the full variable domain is DVKVTQSSRYLVKRTGEKVFLECVQDMDHENMFWYRQDPGLGLRLIYFSYDVKMKEKGDIPEGYSVSREKKERFSLILESASTNQTSMYLCASSFWGNEQYFGPGTRLTVT.

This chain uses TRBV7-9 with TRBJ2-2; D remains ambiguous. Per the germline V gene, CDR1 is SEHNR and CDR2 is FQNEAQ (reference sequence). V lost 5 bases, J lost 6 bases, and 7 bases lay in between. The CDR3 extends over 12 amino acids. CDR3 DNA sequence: TGTGCCAGCAGCCCGCCCCCCGGGGAGCTGTTTTTT. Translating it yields CASSPPPGELFF.

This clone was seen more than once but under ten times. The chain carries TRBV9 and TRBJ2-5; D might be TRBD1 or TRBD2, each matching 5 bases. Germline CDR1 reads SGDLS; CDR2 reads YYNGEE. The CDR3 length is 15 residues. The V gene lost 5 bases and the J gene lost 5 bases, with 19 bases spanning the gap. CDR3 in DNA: TGTGCCAGCAGGAGCGGAGACGGGGACGGGGAGACCCAGTACTTC. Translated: CASRSGDGDGETQYF.

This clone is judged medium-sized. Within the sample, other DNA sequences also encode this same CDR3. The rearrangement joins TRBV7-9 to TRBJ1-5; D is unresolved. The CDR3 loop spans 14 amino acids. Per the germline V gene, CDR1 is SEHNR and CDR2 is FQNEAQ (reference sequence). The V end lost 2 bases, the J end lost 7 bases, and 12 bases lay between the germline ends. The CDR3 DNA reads TGTGCCAGCAGCTTATCGGCTGGGAACCAGCCCCAGCATTTT. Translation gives CASSLSAGNQPQHF.

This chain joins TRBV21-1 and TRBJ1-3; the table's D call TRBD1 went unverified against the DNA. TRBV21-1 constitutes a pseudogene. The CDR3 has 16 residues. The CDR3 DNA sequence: TGTGCCAGCAGCTGTCAACAGGGGGCAAAAGGAAACACCATATATTTT. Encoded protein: CASSCQQGAKGNTIYF.

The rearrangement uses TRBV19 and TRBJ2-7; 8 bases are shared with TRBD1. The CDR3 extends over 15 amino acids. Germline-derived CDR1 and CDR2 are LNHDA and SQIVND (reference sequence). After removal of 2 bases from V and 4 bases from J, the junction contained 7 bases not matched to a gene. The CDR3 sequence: CASSISTGVTYEQYF. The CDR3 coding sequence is TGTGCCAGTAGTATATCGACAGGGGTGACGTACGAGCAGTACTTC.

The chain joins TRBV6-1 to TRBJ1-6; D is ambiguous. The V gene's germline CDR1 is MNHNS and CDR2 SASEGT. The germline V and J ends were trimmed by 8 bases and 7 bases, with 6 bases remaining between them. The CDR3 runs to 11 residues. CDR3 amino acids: CASGLNSPLHF. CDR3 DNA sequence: TGTGCCAGCGGACTGAATTCACCCCTCCACTTT.

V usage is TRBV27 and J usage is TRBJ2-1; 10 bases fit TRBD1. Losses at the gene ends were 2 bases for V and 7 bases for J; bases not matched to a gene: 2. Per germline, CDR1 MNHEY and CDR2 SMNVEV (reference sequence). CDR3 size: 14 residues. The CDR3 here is CASSLGTGVNEQFF. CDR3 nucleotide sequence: TGTGCCAGCAGTTTAGGGACAGGGGTTAATGAGCAGTTCTTC.

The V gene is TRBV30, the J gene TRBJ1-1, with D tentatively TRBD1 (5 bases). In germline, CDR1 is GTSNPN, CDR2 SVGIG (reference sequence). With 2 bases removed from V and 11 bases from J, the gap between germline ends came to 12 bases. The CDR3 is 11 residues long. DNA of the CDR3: TGTGCCTGGAGTAGTCAGGGCAAGGCTTTCTTT. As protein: CAWSSQGKAFF. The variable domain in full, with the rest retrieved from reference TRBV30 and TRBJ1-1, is SQTIHQWPATLVQPVGSPLSLECTVEGTSNPNLYWYRQAAGRGLQLLFYSVGIGQISSEVPQNLSASRPQDRQFILSSKKLLLSDSGFYLCAWSSQGKAFFGQGTRLTVV.

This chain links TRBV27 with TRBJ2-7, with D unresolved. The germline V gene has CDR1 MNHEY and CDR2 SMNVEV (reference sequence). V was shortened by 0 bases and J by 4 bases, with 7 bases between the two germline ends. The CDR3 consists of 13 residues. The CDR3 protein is CASSLSPSYEQYF. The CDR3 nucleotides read TGTGCCAGCAGTTTATCGCCCAGTTACGAGCAGTACTTC.

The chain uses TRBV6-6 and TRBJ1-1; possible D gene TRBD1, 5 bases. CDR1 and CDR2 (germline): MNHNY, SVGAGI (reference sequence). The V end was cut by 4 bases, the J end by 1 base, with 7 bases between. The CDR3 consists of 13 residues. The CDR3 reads CASSSGWNTEAFF. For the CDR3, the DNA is TGTGCCAGCAGTTCAGGGTGGAACACTGAAGCTTTCTTT.

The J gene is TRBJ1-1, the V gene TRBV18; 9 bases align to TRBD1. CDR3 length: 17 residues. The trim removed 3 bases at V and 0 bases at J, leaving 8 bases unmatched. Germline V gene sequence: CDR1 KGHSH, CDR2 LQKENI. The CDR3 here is CASSPSDRDRVNTEAFF. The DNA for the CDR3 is TGTGCCAGCTCACCTTCCGACAGGGACAGGGTGAACACTGAAGCTTTCTTT.

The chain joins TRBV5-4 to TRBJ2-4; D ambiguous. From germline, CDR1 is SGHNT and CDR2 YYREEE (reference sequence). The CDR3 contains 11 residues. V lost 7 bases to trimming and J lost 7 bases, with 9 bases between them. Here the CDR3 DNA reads TGTGCCAGCGGCCTCGCGAACATTCAGTACTTC. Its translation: CASGLANIQYF. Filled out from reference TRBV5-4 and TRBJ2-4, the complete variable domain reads ETGVTQSPTHLIKTRGQQVTLRCSSQSGHNTVSWYQQALGQGPQFIFQYYREEENGRGNFPPRFSGLQFPNYSSELNVNALELDDSALYLCASGLANIQYFGAGTRLSVL.

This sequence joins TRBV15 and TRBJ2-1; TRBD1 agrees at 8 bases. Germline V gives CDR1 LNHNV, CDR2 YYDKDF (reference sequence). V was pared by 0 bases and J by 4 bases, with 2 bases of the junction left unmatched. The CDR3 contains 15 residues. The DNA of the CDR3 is TGTGCCACCAGCAGAGATAGGACAGGGTACAATGAGCAGTTCTTC. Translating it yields CATSRDRTGYNEQFF.

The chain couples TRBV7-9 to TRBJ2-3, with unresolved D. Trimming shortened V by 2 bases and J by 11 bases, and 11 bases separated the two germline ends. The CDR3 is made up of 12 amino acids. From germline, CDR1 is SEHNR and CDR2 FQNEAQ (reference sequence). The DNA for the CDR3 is TGTGCCAGCAGCTTATCCTCGAACGAGCAGTATTTT. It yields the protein CASSLSSNEQYF.

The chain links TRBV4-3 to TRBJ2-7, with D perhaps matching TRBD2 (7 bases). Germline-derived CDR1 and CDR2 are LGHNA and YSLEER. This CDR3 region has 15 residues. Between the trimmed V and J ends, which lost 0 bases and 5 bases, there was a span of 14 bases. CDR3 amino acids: CASSQDGGASNEQYF. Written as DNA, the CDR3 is TGCGCCAGCAGCCAAGATGGGGGGGCGAGCAACGAGCAGTACTTC.

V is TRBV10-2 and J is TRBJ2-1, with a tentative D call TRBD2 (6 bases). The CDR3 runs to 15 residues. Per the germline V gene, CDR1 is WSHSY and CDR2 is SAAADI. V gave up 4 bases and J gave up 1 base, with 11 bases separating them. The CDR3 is CASSVGRGSYNEQFF. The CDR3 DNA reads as TGCGCCAGCAGTGTAGGGCGGGGTTCCTACAATGAGCAGTTCTTC.

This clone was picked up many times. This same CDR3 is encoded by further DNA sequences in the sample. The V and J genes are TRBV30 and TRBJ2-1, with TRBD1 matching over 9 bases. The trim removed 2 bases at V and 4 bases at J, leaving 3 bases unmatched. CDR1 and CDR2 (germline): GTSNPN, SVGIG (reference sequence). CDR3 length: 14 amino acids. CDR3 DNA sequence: TGTGCCTGGAGTTCGGACAGGGGATACAATGAGCAGTTCTTC. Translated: CAWSSDRGYNEQFF.

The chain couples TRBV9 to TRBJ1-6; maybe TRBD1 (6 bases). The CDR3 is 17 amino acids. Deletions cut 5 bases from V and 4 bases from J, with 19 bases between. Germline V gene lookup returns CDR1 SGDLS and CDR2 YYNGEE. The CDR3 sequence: CASSLSGESRYNSPLHF. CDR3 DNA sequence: TGTGCCAGCAGTCTATCAGGGGAAAGCCGGTATAATTCACCCCTCCACTTT.

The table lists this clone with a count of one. The CDR3 DNA is TGTGCCAGCAGTTCAAATCTAGCGGGAGTGGGGAATGAGCAGTTCTTC. This sequence encodes CASSSNLAGVGNEQFF. The V gene is TRBV27, the J gene TRBJ2-1; TRBD2 matches at 10 bases. This CDR3 spans 16 amino acids. Per the germline V gene, CDR1 is MNHEY and CDR2 is SMNVEV (reference sequence). J was trimmed by 7 bases and V by 4 bases; bases with no gene match: 10.

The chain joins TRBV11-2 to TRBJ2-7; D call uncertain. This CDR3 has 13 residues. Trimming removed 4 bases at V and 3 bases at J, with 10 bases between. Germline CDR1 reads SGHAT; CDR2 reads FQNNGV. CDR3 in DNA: TGTGCCAGCAGCTGGGCCTGGGGCTACGAGCAGTACTTC. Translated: CASSWAWGYEQYF.

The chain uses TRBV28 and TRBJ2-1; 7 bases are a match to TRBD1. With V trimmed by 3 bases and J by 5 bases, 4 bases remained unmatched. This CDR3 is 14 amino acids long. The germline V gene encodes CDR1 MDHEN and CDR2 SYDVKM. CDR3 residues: CASSFQGTDNEQFF. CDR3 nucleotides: TGTGCCAGCAGTTTCCAGGGGACAGACAATGAGCAGTTCTTC.

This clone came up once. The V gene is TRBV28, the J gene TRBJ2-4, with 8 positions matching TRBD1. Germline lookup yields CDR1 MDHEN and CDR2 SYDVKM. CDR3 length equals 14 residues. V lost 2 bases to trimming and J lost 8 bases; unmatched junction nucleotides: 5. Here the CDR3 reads CASSLLQGADIQYF. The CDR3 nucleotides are TGTGCCAGCAGTTTACTGCAGGGGGCGGACATTCAGTACTTC.

In DNA, the CDR3 is TGTGCCAGCAGTGAACGGGTGGGAAGCAATCAGCCCCAGCATTTT. Translating it yields CASSERVGSNQPQHF. This sequence joins TRBV6-1 and TRBJ1-5; D remains ambiguous. CDR3 length equals 15 residues. The germline gives CDR1 MNHNS, CDR2 SASEGT. V was shortened by 2 bases and J by 1 base, with 9 bases between the two germline ends.

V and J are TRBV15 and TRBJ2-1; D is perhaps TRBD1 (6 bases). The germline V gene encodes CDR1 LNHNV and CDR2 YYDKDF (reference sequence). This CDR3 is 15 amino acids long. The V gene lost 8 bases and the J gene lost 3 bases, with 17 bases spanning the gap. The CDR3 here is CATDEGAGVYNEQFF. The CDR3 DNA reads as TGTGCCACCGACGAGGGAGCAGGGGTCTACAATGAGCAGTTCTTC.

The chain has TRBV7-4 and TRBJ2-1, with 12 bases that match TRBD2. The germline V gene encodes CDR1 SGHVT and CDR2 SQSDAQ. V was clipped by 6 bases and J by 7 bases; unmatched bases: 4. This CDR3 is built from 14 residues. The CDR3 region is CASSLTSGSNEQFF. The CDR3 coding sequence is TGTGCCAGCAGTTTGACTAGCGGGAGTAATGAGCAGTTCTTC.

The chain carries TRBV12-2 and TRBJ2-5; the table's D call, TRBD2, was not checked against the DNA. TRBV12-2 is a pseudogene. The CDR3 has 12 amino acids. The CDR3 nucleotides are TGTGCAAGTCGCTTACAAAGGAGTTGCCAGTACTTC. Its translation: CASRLQRSCQYF.